The entry below gives a single T cell receptor (beta chain) sequence along with its context. The antigen is not known. The sample carries other DNA sequences with the same CDR3. CDR3 length: 13 residues. With 1 base removed from V and 4 bases from J, the gap between germline ends came to 8 bases. CDR1 and CDR2 from the germline V gene are MGHDK and SYGVNS. This entry is derived from a study of Ad26.COV2.S vaccination and SARS-CoV-2 variants. Study results and limitations: Vaccinated and placebo-treated recipients had similar non-spike TCR breadth. The TCR breadth and depth analyses may have produced an underestimate of total T cell responses.

Treatment here: some 20 received Ad26.COV2.S at low or high dose, single or two shots; 5 received placebo; per-sample allocation not given. Sample collection was performed on day 63 after the first vaccine or placebo injection. Method: immunoSEQ multiplex PCR; TCRdb's copy keeps in-frame clones and lacks some. This sample has 380,000 or so clones, with about 89% found just once. The V gene is TRBV25-1, the J gene TRBJ2-7; no clear D. The sequences come from peripheral blood, collected in a trial of Ad26.COV2.S vaccine versus placebo. The TCR comes from a person aged 18 to 59 who received the Ad26.COV2.S COVID-19 vaccine or a placebo. Here the CDR3 reads CASSEFGSYEQYF. CDR3 DNA: TGTGCCAGCAGTGAATTTGGGTCTTACGAGCAGTACTTC.